Shown below are 6 T cell receptor beta chains from a single sample sequenced in a study of blood T cell repertoires in COVID-19. Method: immunoSEQ multiplex PCR; TCRdb's copy keeps in-frame clones and lacks some. The data contain about 4,900 clones, 75% to 90% of them singletons. Sample: peripheral blood. The receptors were gathered from a human donor in a cohort sampled during active COVID-19.

V and J are TRBV5-6 and TRBJ1-5; no clear D gene. Germline CDR1 SGHDT, CDR2 YYEEEE. V was clipped by 1 base and J by 2 bases, with 7 bases between them. The CDR3 totals 14 residues. CDR3 in amino acids: CASSLLLGNQPQHF. The CDR3 DNA sequence: TGTGCCAGCAGCTTGTTACTTGGCAATCAGCCCCAGCATTTT.

The chain couples TRBV11-2 to TRBJ1-1, with 11 bases that match TRBD1. The CDR3 is 17 amino acids. The V gene's germline CDR1 is SGHAT and CDR2 FQNNGV. J was trimmed by 1 base and V by 2 bases; bases with no gene match: 6. The CDR3 reads CASSLLDRGPTNTEAFF. CDR3 in DNA: TGTGCCAGCAGCTTACTGGACAGGGGGCCTACGAACACTGAAGCTTTCTTT.

This chain joins TRBV5-1 and TRBJ2-3; D call uncertain. The V end lost 3 bases, the J end lost 0 bases, and 5 bases lay between the germline ends. CDR3 length equals 13 residues. Germline V gene lookup returns CDR1 SGHRS and CDR2 YFSETQ. CDR3 sequence: CASSSLSTDTQYF. CDR3 in DNA: TGCGCCAGCAGCTCCCTTAGCACAGATACGCAGTATTTT.

This rearrangement joins TRBV6-5 to TRBJ2-3; D might be TRBD1 (5 bases). The CDR3 runs to 15 residues. In germline, CDR1 is MNHEY, CDR2 SVGAGI. Trimming cost V 0 bases and J 5 bases, with 12 bases left between them. For the CDR3, the DNA is TGTGCCAGCAGTTACTCGATAGGGGCCCTAGATACGCAGTATTTT. It is translated as CASSYSIGALDTQYF.

This chain connects TRBV7-8 to TRBJ2-5, with D maybe TRBD1 (5 bases). The CDR3 contains 15 residues. Germline-derived CDR1 and CDR2 are SGHVS and FQNEAQ. V shed 1 base and J shed 6 bases, with 15 bases lying between them. The CDR3 nucleotides are TGTGCCAGCAGCTTAGAAATAGGGGTCATGAAGACCCAGTACTTC. It is translated as CASSLEIGVMKTQYF.

This clone was detected only once. The chain uses TRBV20-1 and TRBJ1-1; the D is unclear. Germline-derived CDR1 and CDR2 are DFQATT and SNEGSKA (reference sequence). The CDR3 runs 11 residues. In nucleotides, the CDR3 is TGCACTTCCCGGGGAGACACTGAAGCTTTCTTT. The encoded protein is CTSRGDTEAFF.